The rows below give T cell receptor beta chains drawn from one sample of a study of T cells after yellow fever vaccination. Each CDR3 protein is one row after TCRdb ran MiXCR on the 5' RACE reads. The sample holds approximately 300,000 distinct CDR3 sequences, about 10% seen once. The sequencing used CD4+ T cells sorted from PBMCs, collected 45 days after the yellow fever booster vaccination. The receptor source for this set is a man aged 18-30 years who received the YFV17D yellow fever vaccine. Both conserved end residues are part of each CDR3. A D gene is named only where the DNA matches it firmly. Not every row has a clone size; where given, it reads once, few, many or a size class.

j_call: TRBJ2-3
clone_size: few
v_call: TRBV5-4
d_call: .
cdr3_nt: TGTGCCAGCAGCTCTCGGGGGGCCAGGGTTGATACGCAGTATTTT
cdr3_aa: CASSSRGARVDTQYF

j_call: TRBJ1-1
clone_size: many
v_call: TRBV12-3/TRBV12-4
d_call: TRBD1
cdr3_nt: TGTGCCAGCAGTTCCGGACAGGGAGCTTTCTTT
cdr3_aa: CASSSGQGAFF

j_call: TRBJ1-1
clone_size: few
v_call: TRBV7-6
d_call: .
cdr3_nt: TGTGCCAGCAGTCTACAGGAGATGAACACTGAAGCTTTCTTT
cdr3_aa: CASSLQEMNTEAFF

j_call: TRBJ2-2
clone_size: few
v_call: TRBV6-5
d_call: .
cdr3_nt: TGTGCCAGCAGTTATACGCCCGACGGGGAGCTGTTTTTT
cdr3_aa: CASSYTPDGELFF

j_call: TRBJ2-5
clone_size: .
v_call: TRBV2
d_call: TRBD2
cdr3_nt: TGTGCCAGCAGTAAAACGGGGGGGAGGGAGACCCAGTACTTC
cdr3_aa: CASSKTGGRETQYF

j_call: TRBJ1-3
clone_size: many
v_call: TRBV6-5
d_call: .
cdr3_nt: TGTGCCAGCAGTTGGGACGGTTCGGGAAACACCATATATTTT
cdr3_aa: CASSWDGSGNTIYF

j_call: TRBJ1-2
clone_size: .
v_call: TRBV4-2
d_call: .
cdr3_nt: TGTGCCAGCAGCCAGGGAGGGATAAGGGGCCCGCTGGGAGGCTACACCTTC
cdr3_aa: CASSQGGIRGPLGGYTF

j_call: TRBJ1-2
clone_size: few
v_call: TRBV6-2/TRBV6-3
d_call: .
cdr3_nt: TGTGCCAGCAGAAATCCCCCCGGGAACTATGGCTACACCTTC
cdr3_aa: CASRNPPGNYGYTF

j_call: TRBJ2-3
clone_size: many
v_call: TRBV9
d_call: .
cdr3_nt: TGTGCCAGCAGCGGTGGGCTCCTCACAGATACGCAGTATTTT
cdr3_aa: CASSGGLLTDTQYF

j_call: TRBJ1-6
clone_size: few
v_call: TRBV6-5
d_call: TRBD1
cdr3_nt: TGTGCCAGCAGTGAAGAGGACAGGGGTAATTCACCCCTCCACTTT
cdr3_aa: CASSEEDRGNSPLHF

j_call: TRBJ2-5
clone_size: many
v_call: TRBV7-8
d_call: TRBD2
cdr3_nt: TGTGCCAGCAGCTCAGCGGGGGGCCAGGGGGTGTTAGAGACCCAGTACTTC
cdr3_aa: CASSSAGGQGVLETQYF

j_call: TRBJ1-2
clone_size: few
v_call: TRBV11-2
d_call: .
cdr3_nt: TGTGCCAGCAGCTCCACCCGGGGCCGTACCGGTTCGGGCTACACCTTC
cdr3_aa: CASSSTRGRTGSGYTF

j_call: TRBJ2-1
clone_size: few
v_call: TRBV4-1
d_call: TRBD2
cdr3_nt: TGCGCCAGCAGCCTACCGGGGACTAGGAGGAATGAGCAGTTCTTC
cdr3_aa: CASSLPGTRRNEQFF

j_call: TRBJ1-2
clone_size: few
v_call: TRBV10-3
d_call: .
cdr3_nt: TGTGCCATCAGTGGGACAGCTGGGGATGGCTACACCTTC
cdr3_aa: CAISGTAGDGYTF

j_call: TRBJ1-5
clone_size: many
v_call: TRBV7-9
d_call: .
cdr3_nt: TGTGCCAGCAGCCGGGACGGTAATCAGCCCCAGCATTTT
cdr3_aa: CASSRDGNQPQHF

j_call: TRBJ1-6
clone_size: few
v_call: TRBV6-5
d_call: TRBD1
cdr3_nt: TGTGCCAGCGGAGGGACAGGGGGATCCCCCCTCCACTTT
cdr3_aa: CASGGTGGSPLHF

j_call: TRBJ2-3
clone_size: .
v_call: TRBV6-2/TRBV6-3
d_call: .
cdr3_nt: TGTGCCAGCAGTTATGGATCGGGAGATACGCAGTATTTT
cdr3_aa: CASSYGSGDTQYF

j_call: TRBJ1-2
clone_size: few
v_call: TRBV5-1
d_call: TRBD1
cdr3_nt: TGCGCCAGCAGCTACGAACCTACAGGGGGCTCTGGCTACACCTTC
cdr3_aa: CASSYEPTGGSGYTF

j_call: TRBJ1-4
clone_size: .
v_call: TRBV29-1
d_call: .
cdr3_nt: TGCAGCGTTGAAGATGGGGGCCTAACTAATGAAAAACTGTTTTTT
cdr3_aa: CSVEDGGLTNEKLFF

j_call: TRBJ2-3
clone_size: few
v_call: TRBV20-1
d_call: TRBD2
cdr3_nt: TGCAGTGCCCGCAGGACTAGCGGGGGGGCCGGATTAGCAGATACGCAGTATTTT
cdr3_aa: CSARRTSGGAGLADTQYF

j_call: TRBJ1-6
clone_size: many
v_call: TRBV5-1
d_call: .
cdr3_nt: TGCGCCAGCAGCGACGACACCTCGCCAAATTCACCCCTCCACTTT
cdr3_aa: CASSDDTSPNSPLHF

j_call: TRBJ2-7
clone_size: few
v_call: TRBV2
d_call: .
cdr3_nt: TGTGCCAGCACTCTCCTTGCCGGGCAGTACTTC
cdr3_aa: CASTLLAGQYF

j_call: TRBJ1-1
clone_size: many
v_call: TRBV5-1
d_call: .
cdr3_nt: TGCGCCAGCCACCAGGGGCGTAGGAAGGATGAAGCTTTCTTT
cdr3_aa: CASHQGRRKDEAFF

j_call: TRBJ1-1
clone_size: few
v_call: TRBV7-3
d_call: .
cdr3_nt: TGTGCCAGCAGCGACGGATGGGGGGCACGCACTGAAGCTTTCTTT
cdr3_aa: CASSDGWGARTEAFF

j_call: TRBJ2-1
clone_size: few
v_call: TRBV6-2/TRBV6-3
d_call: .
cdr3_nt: TGTGCCAGCAGCAAGCTCGAGTACAATGAGCAGTTCTTC
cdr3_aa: CASSKLEYNEQFF

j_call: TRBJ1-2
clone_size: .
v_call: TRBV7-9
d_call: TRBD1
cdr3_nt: TGTGCCAGCAGCTTCCCCGAGGGGGCCGCGAACTATGGCTACACCTTC
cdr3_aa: CASSFPEGAANYGYTF

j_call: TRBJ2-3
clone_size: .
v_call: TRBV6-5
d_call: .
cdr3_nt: TGTGCCAGCAGTTACGGGCTAGTCAGTGGAACAGATACGCAGTATTTT
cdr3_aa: CASSYGLVSGTDTQYF

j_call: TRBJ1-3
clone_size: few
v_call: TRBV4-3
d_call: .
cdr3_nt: TGCGCCAGCAGCCAAGAATATAGGACATTTGCTGGAAACACCATATATTTT
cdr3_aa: CASSQEYRTFAGNTIYF

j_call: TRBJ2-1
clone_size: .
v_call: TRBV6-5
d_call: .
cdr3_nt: TGTGCCAGCAGTTTTAACAGGGACGAGCAGTTCTTC
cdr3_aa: CASSFNRDEQFF

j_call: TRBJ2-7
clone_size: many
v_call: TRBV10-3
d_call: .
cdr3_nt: TGTGCCATCAGTGTGGGACTTTCCTACGAGCAGTACTTC
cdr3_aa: CAISVGLSYEQYF

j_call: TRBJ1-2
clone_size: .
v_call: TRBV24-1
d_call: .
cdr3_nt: TGTGCCACCAGTGATCGGACGGGCTATGGCTACACCTTC
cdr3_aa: CATSDRTGYGYTF

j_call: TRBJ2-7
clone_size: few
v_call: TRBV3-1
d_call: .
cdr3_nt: TGTGCCAGCAGCCCCCCAGGGGACCACGAGCAGTACTTC
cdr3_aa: CASSPPGDHEQYF

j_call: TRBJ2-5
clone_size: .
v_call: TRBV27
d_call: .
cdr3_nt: TGTGCCAGCAGACCCAGTCCCGTGGGGACCCAGTACTTC
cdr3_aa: CASRPSPVGTQYF

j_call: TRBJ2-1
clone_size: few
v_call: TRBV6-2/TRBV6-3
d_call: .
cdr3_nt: TGTGCCAGCAGGCTACAGTGGGCCCCTTACAATGAGCAGTTCTTC
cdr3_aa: CASRLQWAPYNEQFF

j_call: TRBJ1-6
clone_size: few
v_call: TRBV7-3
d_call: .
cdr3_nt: TGTGCCAGCAGCTTGGCCGGGGGAGAGAATTCACCCCTCCACTTT
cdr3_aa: CASSLAGGENSPLHF

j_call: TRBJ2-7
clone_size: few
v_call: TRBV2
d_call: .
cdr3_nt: TGTGCCAGCACACGATACGAGCAGTACTTC
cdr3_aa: CASTRYEQYF

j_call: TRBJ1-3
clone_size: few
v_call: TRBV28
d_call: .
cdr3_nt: TGTGCCAGCAGTTTCTGGGGGTCTGGAAACACCATATATTTT
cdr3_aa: CASSFWGSGNTIYF

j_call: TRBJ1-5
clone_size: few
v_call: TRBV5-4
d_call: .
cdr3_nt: TGTGCCAGCAACGGGGACGGCAATCAGCCCCAGCATTTT
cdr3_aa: CASNGDGNQPQHF

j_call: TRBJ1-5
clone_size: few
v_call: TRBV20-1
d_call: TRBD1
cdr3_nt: TGCAGTGCTAGCAGGGGGCAAAGCAATCAGCCCCAGCATTTT
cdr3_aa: CSASRGQSNQPQHF

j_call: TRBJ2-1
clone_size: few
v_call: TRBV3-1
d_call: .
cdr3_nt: TGTGCCAGCGTATCCGGGGGAAATGAGCAGTTCTTC
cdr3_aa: CASVSGGNEQFF

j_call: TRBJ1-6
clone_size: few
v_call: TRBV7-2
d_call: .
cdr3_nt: TGTGCCAGCAGCTTAGCTATCGCCTCACCCCTCCACTTT
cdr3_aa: CASSLAIASPLHF